This is a list of T cell receptor beta chains from one sample in a study of OX40 agonist ivuxolimab in advanced cancers. Sequencing used immunoSEQ multiplex PCR; TCRdb keeps in-frame clones, though not all of them. The sample holds some 72,000 clones, approximately 90% seen once. Sequenced here: CD4+ or CD8+ T cells sorted from blood, sampled in a trial of the OX40 agonist ivuxolimab. Source of these receptors: an adult with an advanced solid tumor such as melanoma, head and neck, liver or kidney cancer. The CDR3 runs from the conserved cysteine through the conserved F or W. Each record gives: J gene, clone size, D gene, V gene, CDR3 DNA, CDR3 protein. A D gene is named only where the DNA matches it firmly. Rows may omit the clone size; those that give it use once, few, many or a size class.

J gene: TRBJ1-3; clone size: .; D gene: .; V gene: TRBV7-5; CDR3 DNA: TGTGCCAGAAGCTTAGTGAACGGTCACTCTGGAAACACCATATATTTT; CDR3 protein: CARSLVNGHSGNTIYF
J gene: TRBJ2-3; clone size: .; D gene: .; V gene: TRBV29-1; CDR3 DNA: TGCAGCGTCGGTAGCGGATACACAGATACGCAGTATTTT; CDR3 protein: CSVGSGYTDTQYF
J gene: TRBJ1-1; clone size: .; D gene: .; V gene: TRBV7-9; CDR3 DNA: TGTGCCAGCTTGTCACGGGGGGCCTCACCTCTGAACACTGAAGCTTTCTTT; CDR3 protein: CASLSRGASPLNTEAFF
J gene: TRBJ1-2; clone size: .; D gene: .; V gene: TRBV19; CDR3 DNA: TGTGCCAGTTCGCGGGCCATTCCTCGATCGGGGGGCTACACCTTC; CDR3 protein: CASSRAIPRSGGYTF
J gene: TRBJ2-3; clone size: .; D gene: .; V gene: TRBV19; CDR3 DNA: TGTGCCAGTAGTATCCCGGGCAAGGGCACAGATACGCAGTATTTT; CDR3 protein: CASSIPGKGTDTQYF
J gene: TRBJ2-5; clone size: .; D gene: .; V gene: TRBV12-5; CDR3 DNA: TGTGCTAGTGGTGGAGGTGAAAGGCCACAAAAGGCCCAGTACTTC; CDR3 protein: CASGGGERPQKAQYF
J gene: TRBJ2-5; clone size: once; D gene: .; V gene: TRBV7-2; CDR3 DNA: TGTGCCAGCAGCTTAAATTGGGAGACCCAGTACTTC; CDR3 protein: CASSLNWETQYF
J gene: TRBJ1-5; clone size: once; D gene: TRBD1; V gene: TRBV25-1; CDR3 DNA: TGTGCCAGCAGCTACGGGACAGGGCATCAGCCCCAGCATTTT; CDR3 protein: CASSYGTGHQPQHF
J gene: TRBJ2-6; clone size: .; D gene: .; V gene: TRBV30; CDR3 DNA: TGTGCCTGGAAGTATGCAGGGGCCAACGTCCTGACTTTC; CDR3 protein: CAWKYAGANVLTF
J gene: TRBJ2-3; clone size: .; D gene: TRBD2; V gene: TRBV5-1; CDR3 DNA: TGCGCCAGCAGCTTGGGCCCTAGCGGGGGGGGCACAGATACGCAGTATTTT; CDR3 protein: CASSLGPSGGGTDTQYF
J gene: TRBJ2-7; clone size: .; D gene: .; V gene: TRBV4-2; CDR3 DNA: TGTGCCAGCAGCCGCGGGACGACAGGGCCGGGGTACGAGCAGTACTTC; CDR3 protein: CASSRGTTGPGYEQYF
J gene: TRBJ2-7; clone size: .; D gene: .; V gene: TRBV5-6; CDR3 DNA: TGTGCCAGCGGGACGGGCCTGAGCTCCTACGAGCAGTACTTC; CDR3 protein: CASGTGLSSYEQYF